This T cell receptor (beta chain) stems from a study of vaccination and CD4 T cells after COVID-19. The Oncomine TCR Beta short-read assay generated sequence data from the DNA of cultured CD4+ T cells. Genomic DNA was isolated from cultured CD4+ T cells. TCRdb itself ran the PCR reads through MiXCR, one entry per CDR3 protein. The sample lists 13,000 to 15,000 distinct CDR3 sequences, 25% to 40% seen once, with around 9.6% in the top ten. Indicated treatment: approximately nine-day PBMC culture with coronavirus spike peptide pools or control peptides (ViraFEST assay). Positive PCR dates covered March to December 2020, before US Alpha, Beta and Delta variants. Findings and caveats of the study: 304 of 307 vaccine-specific clones from convalescent patients were spike mono-reactive.

This clonotype was counted only a few times. Its antigen is currently unknown. This TCR came from a human donor who had recovered from COVID-19. The specimen comprised CD4+ T cells from blood, cultured in vitro, sampled after SARS-CoV-2 vaccination.

This chain's CDR3 is CSARFGGAYNSPLHF. The CDR3 DNA sequence: TGCAGTGCTAGATTCGGGGGTGCCTATAATTCACCCCTCCACTTT. The genes are TRBV20-1 and TRBJ1-6; a possible D gene is TRBD1 (5 bases). The CDR3 loop spans 15 amino acids. Germline-derived CDR1 and CDR2 are DFQATT and SNEGSKA (reference sequence). The V gene lost 2 bases and the J gene lost 2 bases, with 10 bases spanning the gap.